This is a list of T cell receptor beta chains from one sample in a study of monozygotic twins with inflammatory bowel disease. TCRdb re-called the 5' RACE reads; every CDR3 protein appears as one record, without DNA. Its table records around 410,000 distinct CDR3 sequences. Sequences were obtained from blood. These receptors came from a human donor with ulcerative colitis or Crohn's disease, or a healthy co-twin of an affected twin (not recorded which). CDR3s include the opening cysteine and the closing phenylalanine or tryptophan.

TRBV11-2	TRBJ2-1	CASSFGTSNEQFF
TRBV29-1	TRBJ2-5	CSVGDRGLGETQYF
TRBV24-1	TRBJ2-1	CATSDWPSGRAGYNEQFF
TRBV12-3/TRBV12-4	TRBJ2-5	CASSEGLAWETQYF
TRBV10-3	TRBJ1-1	CAISESPGPNTEAFF
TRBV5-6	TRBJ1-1	CASSFTGTGVTEAFF
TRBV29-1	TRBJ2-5	CSVEATTETQYF
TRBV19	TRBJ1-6	CASRDSWDSPLHF
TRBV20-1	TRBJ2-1	CSARLAIYNEQFF
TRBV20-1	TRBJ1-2	CSAPLNRGHGYTF
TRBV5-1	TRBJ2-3	CATSTGPKRTDTQYF
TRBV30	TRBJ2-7	CAWSVLYEQYF
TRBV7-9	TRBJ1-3	CASSHSGNTIYF
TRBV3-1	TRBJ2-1	CASSHGTLGQFF
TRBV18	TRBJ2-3	CASSPGASRDTQYF
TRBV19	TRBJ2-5	CASSISGGGRQETQYF
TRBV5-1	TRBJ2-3	CASSLQGAKSDTQYF
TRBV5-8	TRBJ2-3	CASILGITDTQYF
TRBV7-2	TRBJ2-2	CASSPYGEIGELFF
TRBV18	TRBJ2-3	CASSKKTGPSTDTQYF
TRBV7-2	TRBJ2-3	CASRTTGPFYGTDTQYF
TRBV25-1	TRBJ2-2	CAAIDRYTGELFF
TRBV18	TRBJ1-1	CASSPRGANQGDTEAFF
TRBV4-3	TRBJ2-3	CASSQAADSTDTQYF
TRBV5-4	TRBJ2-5	CASSPGPKAETQYF
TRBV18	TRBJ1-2	CASSPPRMQGGGYTF
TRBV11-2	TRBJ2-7	CASSWKRLTGENKYEQYF
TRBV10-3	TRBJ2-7	CAIGGTGVSGEQYF
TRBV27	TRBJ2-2	CATLGASGRPGELFF
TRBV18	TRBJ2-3	CASSTTTGAFSTDTQYF
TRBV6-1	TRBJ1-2	CATTVSGAIYGYTF
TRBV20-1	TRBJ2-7	CSADGPSSYEQYF
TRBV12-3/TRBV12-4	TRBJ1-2	CASSLWQNYGYTF
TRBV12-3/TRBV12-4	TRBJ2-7	CASSLKGEREQYF
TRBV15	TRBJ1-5	CATSTVDRGSPQHF
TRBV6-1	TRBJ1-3	CASSEANPGRGGNTIYF
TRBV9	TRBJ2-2	CASSGLSGELFF
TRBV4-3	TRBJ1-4	CASSPEGTGTGKLFF
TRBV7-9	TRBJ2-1	CASSRGGSYNEQFF
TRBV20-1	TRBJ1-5	CSASPRTGGRQPQHF
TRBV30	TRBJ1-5	CAWSVGGGGWQPQHF
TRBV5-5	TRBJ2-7	CASSLFPSGEYEQYF
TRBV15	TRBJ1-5	CATSRDLNQPQHF
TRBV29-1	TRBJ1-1	CSVGQGGTRRTEAFF
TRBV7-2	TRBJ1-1	CASSRVGQLNTEAFF
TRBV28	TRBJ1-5	CASTPLQDLRQPQHF
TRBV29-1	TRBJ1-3	CSGATGSSSGNTIYF